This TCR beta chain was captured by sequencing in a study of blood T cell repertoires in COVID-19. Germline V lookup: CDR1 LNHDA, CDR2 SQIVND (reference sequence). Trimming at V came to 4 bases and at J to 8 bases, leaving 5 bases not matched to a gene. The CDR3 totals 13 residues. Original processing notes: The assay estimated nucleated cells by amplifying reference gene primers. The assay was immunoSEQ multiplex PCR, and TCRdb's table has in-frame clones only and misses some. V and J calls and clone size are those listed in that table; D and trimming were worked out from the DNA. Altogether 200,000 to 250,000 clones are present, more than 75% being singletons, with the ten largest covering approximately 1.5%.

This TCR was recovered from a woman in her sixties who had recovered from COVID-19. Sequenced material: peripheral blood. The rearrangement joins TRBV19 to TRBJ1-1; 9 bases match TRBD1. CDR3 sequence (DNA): TGTGCCAGTAGTAACCGGGACAGGGTCGAAGCTTTCTTT. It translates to CASSNRDRVEAFF.